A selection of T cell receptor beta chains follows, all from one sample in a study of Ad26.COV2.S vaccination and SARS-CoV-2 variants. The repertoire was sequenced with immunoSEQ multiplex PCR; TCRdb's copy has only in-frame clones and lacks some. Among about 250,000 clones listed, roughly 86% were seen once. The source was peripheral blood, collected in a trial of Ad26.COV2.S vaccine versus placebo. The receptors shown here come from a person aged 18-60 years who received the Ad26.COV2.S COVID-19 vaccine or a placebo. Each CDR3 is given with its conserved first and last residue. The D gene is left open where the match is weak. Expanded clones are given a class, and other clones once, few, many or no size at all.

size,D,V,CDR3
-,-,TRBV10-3,CAISESRGRSGNTIYF
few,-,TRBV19,CASSFPSGQYYGYTF
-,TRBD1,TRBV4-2,CASSQVPGQGTGELFF
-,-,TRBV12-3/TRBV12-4,CASRGTYNEQFF
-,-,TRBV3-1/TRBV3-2,CASSQGNRAPYEQYF
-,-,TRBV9,CASPQGVTTVNEQFF
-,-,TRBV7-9,CASSLGLSGNTIYF
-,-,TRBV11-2,CASSLSGVGALAPLHF
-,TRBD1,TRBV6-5,CASSYSLGTGYYEQYF
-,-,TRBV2,CASIKTTTEAFF
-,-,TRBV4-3,CASSQAWTQGYGYTF
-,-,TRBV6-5,CASRTGAGEGEKLFF
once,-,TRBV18,CASSPDQVNTGELFF
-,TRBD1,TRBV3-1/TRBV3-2,CASSRTGSLGNEQFF
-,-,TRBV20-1,CSAGVSPLHF
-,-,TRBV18,CASSPGGTADSYEQYF
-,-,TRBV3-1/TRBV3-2,CASSPRPRNEAFF
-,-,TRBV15,CATSRDLSGNTIYF
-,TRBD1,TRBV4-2,CASTRTGDNYGYTF
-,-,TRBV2,CATSGVVSNEKLFF
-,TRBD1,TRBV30,CAWSMGQLNQPQHF
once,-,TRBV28,CASSLLLLKRASNYGYTF
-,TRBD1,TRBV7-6,CASSDEDRVDEKLFF
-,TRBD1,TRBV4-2,CASSQGTGTGNQPQHF
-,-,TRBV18,CASSPPIVRPRRTQYF
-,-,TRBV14,CASSRQPSGPGNTIYF
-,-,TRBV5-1,CASSLTGSAPQHLNF
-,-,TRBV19,CASSIRRGNTEAFF
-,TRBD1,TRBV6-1,CASSMGQGTDEQYF
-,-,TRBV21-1,CASRGTLQGERDYGYTF
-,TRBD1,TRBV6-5,CASSYRGRTEAFF
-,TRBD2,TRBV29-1,CSGAGTSASSTDTQYF
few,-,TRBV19,CASQRGGVEAFF
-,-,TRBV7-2,CASSLVPEGKRYNEQFF
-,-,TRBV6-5,CASRRGELGQTFF
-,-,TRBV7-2,CASSTQGTSPHNEQFF
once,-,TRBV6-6,CASSSQYTGELFF
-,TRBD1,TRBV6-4,CASSPDRGPYNEQFF
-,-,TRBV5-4,CASSIPGAGANVLTF
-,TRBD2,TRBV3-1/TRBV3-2,CASSPGTSGRTDTQYF
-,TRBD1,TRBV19,CASSIAGQQPQHF
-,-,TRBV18,CASSPPESPWGSYTF
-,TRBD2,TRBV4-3,CASSQDREGSYEQYF
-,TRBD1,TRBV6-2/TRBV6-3,CASSTSGTDGNEKLFF
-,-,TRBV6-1,CASSEAPGRGGRTGVAFF
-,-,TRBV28,CASSLTRRGGEQYF
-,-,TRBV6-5,CASSFRGTGELFF
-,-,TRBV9,CARPGLPNSYEQYF
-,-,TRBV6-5,CASSYTGRFTGEQYF
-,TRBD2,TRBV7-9,CASSFTAWHSGGEQFF